This T cell receptor (beta chain) was captured in a study of blood T cells in healthy people across ages. Germline-derived CDR1 and CDR2 are SSHAT and FNYEAQ (reference sequence). This CDR3 region has 14 residues. Trimming took 5 bases from V and 5 from J, leaving 14 bases between them. With a J-beta primer mix and a sample-barcoded 5' primer, a second PCR ran about 7 to 12 cycles. TCRdb re-analysed the 5' RACE reads in MiXCR, keeping a single row per CDR3 protein. The repertoire consists of fewer than 2,000,000 distinct CDR3 sequences, with about 39% occurring once and the leading ten covering about 23%.

The origin of this receptor is a human donor in good health. The sequencing input was blood. The V gene is TRBV7-7, the J gene TRBJ2-3; possible D gene TRBD2, 5 bases. The DNA for the CDR3 is TGTGCCAGCAGCCCGGGATCCGTGGGAGATACGCAGTATTTT. This sequence encodes CASSPGSVGDTQYF.